Each of the 21 T cell receptor beta chains below was sequenced from the same sample in a study of blood T cell repertoires in COVID-19. Repertoires were generated with immunoSEQ multiplex PCR, while TCRdb's copy carries only in-frame clones and drops some. The sample lists a few hundred thousand clones, around 86% occurring once. Sequenced: PBMCs or T cells enriched from blood (not recorded which). These receptors all stem from a woman between 50 and 59 years old who had recovered from COVID-19.

The V gene is TRBV7-3, the J gene TRBJ1-1; D is unresolved. V dropped 5 bases and J dropped 3 bases, with 10 bases sitting between them. This CDR3 has 13 residues. Germline-derived CDR1 and CDR2 are SGHTA and FQGTGA. CDR3 coding DNA: TGTGCCAGCAGCCCTCACCCGGACACTGAAGCTTTCTTT. Translated: CASSPHPDTEAFF.

The chain has TRBV10-3 and TRBJ2-7, with D possibly being TRBD1 (6 bases). V was clipped by 5 bases and J by 5 bases, with 13 bases between them. The CDR3 runs to 13 residues. Germline loops: CDR1 ENHRY, CDR2 SYGVKD. The CDR3 DNA sequence: TGTGCCATCAGTCAACAGGGCCTCAACGAGCAGTACTTC. Translating gives CAISQQGLNEQYF.

Details on this clone: The sample has other DNA sequences that encode this CDR3 too. This sequence joins TRBV4-1 and TRBJ2-1; 8 positions match TRBD2. This CDR3 has 15 amino acids. The junction had 3 bases not matched to a gene; V was cut back by 4 bases and J by 1 base. The V gene's germline CDR1 is MGHRA and CDR2 YSYEKL. The CDR3: CASSRAGGSYNEQFF. CDR3 nucleotide sequence: TGCGCCAGCAGCCGGGCGGGAGGTTCCTACAATGAGCAGTTCTTC.

This clone was counted once. The J gene is TRBJ2-6, the V gene TRBV4-2; D is perhaps TRBD2 (6 bases). Deletions cut 5 bases from V and 0 bases from J, with 11 bases between. The CDR3 is 16 amino acids. Germline lookup yields CDR1 LGHNA and CDR2 YNFKEQ. CDR3 residues: CASSAGLRSGANVLTF. The CDR3 coding sequence is TGTGCCAGCAGCGCGGGACTTCGCTCTGGGGCCAACGTCCTGACTTTC.

The V gene is TRBV3-1 (or the pseudogene TRBV3-2), the J gene TRBJ2-6; 12 bases align to TRBD1. The CDR3 runs to 20 residues. V dropped 3 bases and J dropped 2; count of bases not matched to a gene: 11. Germline V gene sequence: CDR1 LGHDT, CDR2 YNNKEL (reference sequence). Here the CDR3 reads CASSQGSGTGGDAGANVLTF. The CDR3 coding sequence is TGTGCCAGCAGCCAGGGATCCGGGACAGGGGGCGATGCTGGGGCCAACGTCCTGACTTTC.

The gene calls are TRBV27 and TRBJ1-1; no firm D call. Germline V gene sequence: CDR1 MNHEY, CDR2 SMNVEV (reference sequence). Trimming took 2 bases from V and 2 from J, leaving 9 bases between them. This CDR3 region has 14 residues. As DNA, the CDR3 is TGTGCCAGCAGTTTAGAGACGGGTAACACTGAAGCTTTCTTT. Amino acids: CASSLETGNTEAFF.

The chain combines TRBV9 with TRBJ2-5, with 9 bases aligning to TRBD2. CDR1 is SGDLS and CDR2 is YYNGEE in the germline V gene. The CDR3 totals 14 residues. With 4 bases clipped from V and 1 base from J, the junction kept 2 bases outside the gene matches. CDR3 sequence: CASSKTSGQETQYF. CDR3 coding DNA: TGTGCCAGCAGCAAGACTAGCGGCCAAGAGACCCAGTACTTC.

The CDR3 sequence is CASRRGQSNTEAFF. As DNA, the CDR3 is TGTGCCAGCAGACGGGGACAGTCGAACACTGAAGCTTTCTTT. The chain is built from TRBV6-5 and TRBJ1-1, with 7 nucleotides matching TRBD1. The CDR3 totals 14 residues. V lost 6 bases, J lost 1 base, and 5 bases stayed unmatched. CDR1 is MNHEY and CDR2 is SVGAGI in the germline V gene.

V usage is TRBV6-2 or TRBV6-3 and J usage is TRBJ1-1, with 7 bases identical to TRBD1. The CDR3 is 13 residues long. V shed 2 bases, J shed 11 bases, and the junction held 8 bases outside the gene matches. Germline CDR1 reads MNHEY; CDR2 reads SVGEGT. In nucleotides, the CDR3 is TGTGCCAGCAGTTACGTTGGGACAGCCGAGGCTTTCTTT. Protein product: CASSYVGTAEAFF.

Of note for this clone: The sample carries other DNA sequences with the same CDR3. The chain links TRBV18 to TRBJ1-5, with D unclear. The CDR3 loop spans 14 amino acids. The V and J ends lost 3 bases and 0 bases respectively, with 6 bases between them. Germline values: CDR1 KGHSH, CDR2 LQKENI. In DNA, the CDR3 is TGTGCCAGCTCACCGACAAGTAGCAATCAGCCCCAGCATTTT. Translation gives CASSPTSSNQPQHF.

V gene TRBV19 combines with J gene TRBJ2-5; 10 bases match TRBD1. The junction had 5 bases not matched to a gene; V was cut back by 6 bases and J by 4 bases. CDR1 LNHDA and CDR2 SQIVND come from the germline V gene (reference sequence). This CDR3 comprises 14 residues. The CDR3 sequence: CASSPTGGGETQYF. The DNA for the CDR3 is TGTGCCAGTAGCCCGACAGGGGGCGGAGAGACCCAGTACTTC. Drawing the rest from reference TRBV19 and TRBJ2-5, the complete variable domain is DGGITQSPKYLFRKEGQNVTLSCEQNLNHDAMYWYRQDPGQGLRLIYYSQIVNDFQKGDIAEGYSVSREKKESFPLTVTSAQKNPTAFYLCASSPTGGGETQYFGPGTRLLVL.

The chain couples TRBV7-8 to TRBJ2-7; 8 bases agree with TRBD1. Germline V gene lookup returns CDR1 SGHVS and CDR2 FQNEAQ. The CDR3 is 16 amino acids. The V segment lost 6 bases and the J segment 2 bases; nucleotides outside the gene matches: 12. CDR3 bases: TGTGCCAGCAGTTATCGATCCGGGACAGGTGCCTACGAGCAGTACTTC. It is translated as CASSYRSGTGAYEQYF.

The V and J genes are TRBV30 and TRBJ1-1, with D possibly being TRBD1 (6 bases). The CDR3 is 13 residues long. V gave up 0 bases and J gave up 6 bases, with 11 bases separating them. Per germline, CDR1 GTSNPN and CDR2 SVGIG (reference sequence). The CDR3, as DNA: TGTGCCTGGAGTGTTATAGGGGGGGCTGAAGCTTTCTTT. Amino acids: CAWSVIGGAEAFF.

This chain links TRBV29-1 with TRBJ2-2; 8 bases are a match to TRBD1. Per the germline V gene, CDR1 is SQVTM and CDR2 is ANQGSEA. After removal of 3 bases from V and 1 base from J, the junction contained 1 base not matched to a gene. The CDR3 consists of 14 residues. CDR3 in DNA: TGCAGCGTTGATGGGACAGGGAACACCGGGGAGCTGTTTTTT. It specifies CSVDGTGNTGELFF.

The rearrangement joins TRBV25-1 to TRBJ1-2; 7 nucleotides agree with TRBD1. Germline V CDR1 and CDR2: MGHDK, SYGVNS. The CDR3 covers 15 residues. Trimming at V came to 8 bases and at J to 6 bases, leaving 15 bases not matched to a gene. The CDR3: CASSAQQGRRDGYTF. DNA of the CDR3: TGTGCCAGCTCCGCCCAACAGGGGAGGCGTGATGGCTACACCTTC.

This clone was counted between two and nine times. This chain joins TRBV7-3 and TRBJ1-2, with 7 positions matching TRBD1. This CDR3 has 14 residues. The germline CDR1 and CDR2 sequences are SGHTA and FQGTGA. Trimming at V came to 4 bases and at J to 8 bases, leaving 10 bases not matched to a gene. The DNA for the CDR3 is TGTGCCAGCAGCTCCTCCGGGACAGCTTTGGGCTACACCTTC. It yields the protein CASSSSGTALGYTF.

The rearrangement joins TRBV9 to TRBJ1-1, with D possibly TRBD1 on 6 matching bases. The germline CDR1 and CDR2 sequences are SGDLS and YYNGEE. The CDR3 runs 15 residues. Trimming took 0 bases from V and 6 from J, leaving 15 bases between them. The CDR3 sequence: CASSVAPGVDAEAFF. In DNA form, the CDR3 reads TGTGCCAGCAGCGTAGCTCCAGGGGTGGACGCTGAAGCTTTCTTT.

This clone was recorded only once. The rearrangement uses TRBV7-9 and TRBJ2-1; 9 bases are shared with TRBD2. The CDR3 totals 16 residues. The ends lost 2 bases at V and 2 bases at J; junction bases unmatched: 4. Germline V gives CDR1 SEHNR, CDR2 FQNEAQ (reference sequence). The CDR3 is CASSLPGLATYNEQFF. The CDR3 nucleotides read TGTGCCAGCAGCTTACCGGGACTAGCAACCTACAATGAGCAGTTCTTC.

The chain recombines TRBV19 with TRBJ1-3; 9 bases line up with TRBD1. Germline-derived CDR1 and CDR2 are LNHDA and SQIVND (reference sequence). V gave up 5 bases and J gave up 0 bases; unmatched junction bases: 14. This CDR3 is 19 amino acids long. The CDR3 is CASSAGTGILWDSGNTIYF. The CDR3 coding sequence is TGTGCCAGTAGTGCCGGGACAGGGATTTTGTGGGACTCTGGAAACACCATATATTTT.

Here the CDR3 reads CASSRPTGVGANVLTF. Written as DNA, the CDR3 is TGCGCCAGCAGCCGCCCCACAGGGGTCGGGGCCAACGTCCTGACTTTC. The chain carries TRBV4-3 and TRBJ2-6; 7 bases are a match to TRBD1. V shed 4 bases and J 4 bases; nucleotides not matched to a gene: 7. The CDR3 is 16 amino acids. The germline gives CDR1 LGHNA, CDR2 YSLEER.

The genes are TRBV27 and TRBJ2-1, with D possibly being TRBD2 (6 bases). The CDR3 is 16 amino acids. Between the trimmed V and J ends, which lost 7 bases and 5 bases, there was a span of 21 bases. Germline CDR1 and CDR2: MNHEY and SMNVEV (reference sequence). In DNA form, the CDR3 reads TGTGCCAGCACCCCCCTATACGGGAGTATCAACAATGAGCAGTTCTTC. Translating it yields CASTPLYGSINNEQFF.